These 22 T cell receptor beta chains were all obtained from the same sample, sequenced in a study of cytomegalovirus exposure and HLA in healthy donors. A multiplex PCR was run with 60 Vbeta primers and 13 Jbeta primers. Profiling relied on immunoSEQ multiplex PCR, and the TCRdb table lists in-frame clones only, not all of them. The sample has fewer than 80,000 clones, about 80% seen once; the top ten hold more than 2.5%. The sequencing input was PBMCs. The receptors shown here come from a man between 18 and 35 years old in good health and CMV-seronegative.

CDR3 amino acids: CASSAYTGLEAFF. The CDR3 DNA reads as TGTGCCAGCAGCGCATATACAGGGCTTGAAGCTTTCTTT. The V gene is TRBV5-5, the J gene TRBJ1-1, with D tentatively TRBD1 (6 bases). Germline V CDR1 and CDR2: SGHKS, YYEKEE (reference sequence). The CDR3 has 13 residues. The V gene lost 4 bases and the J gene lost 7 bases, with 14 bases spanning the gap.

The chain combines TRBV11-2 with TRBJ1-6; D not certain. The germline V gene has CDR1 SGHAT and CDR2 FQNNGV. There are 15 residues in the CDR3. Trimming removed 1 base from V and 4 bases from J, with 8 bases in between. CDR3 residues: CASSLGDTYNSPLHF. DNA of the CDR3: TGTGCCAGCAGCTTAGGCGACACGTATAATTCACCCCTCCACTTT.

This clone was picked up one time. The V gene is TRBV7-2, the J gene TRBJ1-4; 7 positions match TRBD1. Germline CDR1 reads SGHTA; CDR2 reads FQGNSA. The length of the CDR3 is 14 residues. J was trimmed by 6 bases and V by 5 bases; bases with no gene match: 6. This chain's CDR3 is CASSHDRVDEKLFF. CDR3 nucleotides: TGTGCCAGCAGCCACGACAGGGTGGATGAAAAACTGTTTTTT.

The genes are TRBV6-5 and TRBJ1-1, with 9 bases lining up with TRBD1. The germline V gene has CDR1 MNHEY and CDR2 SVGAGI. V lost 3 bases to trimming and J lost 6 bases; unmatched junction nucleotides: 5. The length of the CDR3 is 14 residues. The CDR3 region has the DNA TGTGCCAGCAGTTATAGACAGGGGGTTGCTGAAGCTTTCTTT. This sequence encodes CASSYRQGVAEAFF.

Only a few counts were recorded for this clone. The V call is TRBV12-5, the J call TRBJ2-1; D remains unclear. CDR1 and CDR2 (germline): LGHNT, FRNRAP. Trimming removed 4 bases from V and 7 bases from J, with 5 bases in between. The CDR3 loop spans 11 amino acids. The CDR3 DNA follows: TGTGCTAGTGGTTCACTAAATGAGCAGTTCTTC. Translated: CASGSLNEQFF.

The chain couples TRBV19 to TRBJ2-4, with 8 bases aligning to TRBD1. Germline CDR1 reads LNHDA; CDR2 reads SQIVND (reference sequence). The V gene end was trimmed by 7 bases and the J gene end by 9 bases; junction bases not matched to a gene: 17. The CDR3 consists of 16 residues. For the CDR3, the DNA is TGTGCCAGTAATCCCGGCCGTGGACTCGGACAGGGCATTCAGTACTTC. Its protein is CASNPGRGLGQGIQYF.

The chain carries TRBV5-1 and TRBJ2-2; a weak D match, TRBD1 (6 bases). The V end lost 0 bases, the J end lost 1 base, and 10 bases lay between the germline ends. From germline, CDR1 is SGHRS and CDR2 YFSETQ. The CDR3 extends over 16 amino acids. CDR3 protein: CASSLASGQNTGELFF. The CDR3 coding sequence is TGCGCCAGCAGCTTGGCATCGGGACAGAACACCGGGGAGCTGTTTTTT.

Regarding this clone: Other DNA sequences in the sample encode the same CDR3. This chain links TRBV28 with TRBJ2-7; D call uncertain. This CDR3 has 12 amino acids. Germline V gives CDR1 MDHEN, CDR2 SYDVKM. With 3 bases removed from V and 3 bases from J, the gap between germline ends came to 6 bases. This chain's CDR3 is CASSFSIYEQYF. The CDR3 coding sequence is TGTGCCAGCAGTTTTAGTATCTACGAGCAGTACTTC.

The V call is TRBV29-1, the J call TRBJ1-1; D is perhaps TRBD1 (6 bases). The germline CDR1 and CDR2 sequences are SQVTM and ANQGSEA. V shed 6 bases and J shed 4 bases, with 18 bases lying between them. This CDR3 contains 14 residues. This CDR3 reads CSVGGSGGGTEAFF. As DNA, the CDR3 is TGCAGCGTGGGGGGGAGCGGGGGCGGCACTGAAGCTTTCTTT.

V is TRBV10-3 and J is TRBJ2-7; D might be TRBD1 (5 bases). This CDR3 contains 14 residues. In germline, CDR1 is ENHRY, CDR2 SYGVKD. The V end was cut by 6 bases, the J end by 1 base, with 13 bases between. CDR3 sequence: CAISPDDRSYEQYF. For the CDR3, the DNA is TGTGCCATCAGCCCTGACGACAGATCCTACGAGCAGTACTTC.

For the CDR3, the DNA is TGTGCCAGCACAAGGAGCTCCTACAATGAGCAGTTCTTC. It codes for CASTRSSYNEQFF. V and J are TRBV6-6 and TRBJ2-1, with D unresolved. The V gene lost 7 bases and the J gene lost 0 bases, with 7 bases spanning the gap. Germline CDR1 and CDR2: MNHNY and SVGAGI (reference sequence). This CDR3 contains 13 residues.

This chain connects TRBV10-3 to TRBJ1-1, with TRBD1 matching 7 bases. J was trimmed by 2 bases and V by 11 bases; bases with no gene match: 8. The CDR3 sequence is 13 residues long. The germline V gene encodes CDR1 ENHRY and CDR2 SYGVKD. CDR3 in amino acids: CAGRQGPNTEAFF. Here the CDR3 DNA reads TGTGCCGGAAGACAGGGACCAAACACTGAAGCTTTCTTT.

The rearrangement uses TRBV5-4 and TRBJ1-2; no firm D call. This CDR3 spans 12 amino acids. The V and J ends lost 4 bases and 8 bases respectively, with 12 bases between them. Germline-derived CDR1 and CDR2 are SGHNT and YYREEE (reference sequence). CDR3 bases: TGTGCCAGCAGCCCGGGTCCGGGGGGCTACACCTTC. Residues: CASSPGPGGYTF.

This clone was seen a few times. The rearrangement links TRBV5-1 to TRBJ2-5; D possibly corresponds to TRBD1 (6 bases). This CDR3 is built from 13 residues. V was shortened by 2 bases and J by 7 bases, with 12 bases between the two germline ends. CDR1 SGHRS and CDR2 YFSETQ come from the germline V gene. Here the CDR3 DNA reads TGCGCCAGCAGCTTTGGAGGACAGTTGACCCAGTACTTC. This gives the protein CASSFGGQLTQYF.

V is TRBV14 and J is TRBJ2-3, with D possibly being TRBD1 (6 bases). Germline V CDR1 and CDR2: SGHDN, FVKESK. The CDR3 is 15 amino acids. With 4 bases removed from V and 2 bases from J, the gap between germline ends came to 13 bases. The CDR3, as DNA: TGTGCCAGCAGCCCCTTAGGGGACAACACAGATACGCAGTATTTT. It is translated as CASSPLGDNTDTQYF. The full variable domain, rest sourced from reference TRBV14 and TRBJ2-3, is EAGVTQFPSHSVIEKGQTVTLRCDPISGHDNLYWYRRVMGKEIKFLLHFVKESKQDESGMPNNRFLAERTGGTYSTLKVQPAELEDSGVYFCASSPLGDNTDTQYFGPGTRLTVL.

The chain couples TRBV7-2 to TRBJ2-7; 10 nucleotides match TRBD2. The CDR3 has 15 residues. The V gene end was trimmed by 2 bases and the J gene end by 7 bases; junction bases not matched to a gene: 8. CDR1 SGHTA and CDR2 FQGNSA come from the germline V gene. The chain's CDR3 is CASSLLSGGASEQYF. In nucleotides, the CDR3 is TGTGCCAGCAGCTTACTGAGCGGGGGGGCAAGTGAGCAGTACTTC.

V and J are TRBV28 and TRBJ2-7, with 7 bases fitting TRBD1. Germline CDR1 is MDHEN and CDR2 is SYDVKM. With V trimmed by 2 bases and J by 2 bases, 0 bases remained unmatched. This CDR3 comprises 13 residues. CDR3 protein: CASSLRGPYEQYV. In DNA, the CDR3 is TGTGCCAGCAGTTTAAGGGGGCCCTACGAGCAGTACGTC.

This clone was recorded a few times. In DNA form, the CDR3 reads TGTGCCAGCAGCGTAGAGGGAGGGACCTTAGAAGCTTTCTTT. This codes for CASSVEGGTLEAFF. The chain recombines TRBV9 with TRBJ1-1; D may be TRBD1 (5 bases). The CDR3 is 14 amino acids. Germline V CDR1 and CDR2: SGDLS, YYNGEE. Deletions cut 0 bases from V and 8 bases from J, with 14 bases between.

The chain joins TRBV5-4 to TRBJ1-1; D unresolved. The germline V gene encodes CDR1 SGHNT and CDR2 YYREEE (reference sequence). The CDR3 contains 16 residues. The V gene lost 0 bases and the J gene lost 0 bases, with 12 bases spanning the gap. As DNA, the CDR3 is TGTGCCAGCAGCTTGGCCCAAAAGGAGTTGAACACTGAAGCTTTCTTT. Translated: CASSLAQKELNTEAFF.

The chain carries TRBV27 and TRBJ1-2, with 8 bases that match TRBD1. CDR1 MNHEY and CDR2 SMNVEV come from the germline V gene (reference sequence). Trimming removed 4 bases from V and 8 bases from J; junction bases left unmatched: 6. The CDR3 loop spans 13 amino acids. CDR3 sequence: CASSYSGGDGYTF. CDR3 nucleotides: TGTGCCAGCAGTTACTCAGGGGGCGACGGCTACACCTTC.

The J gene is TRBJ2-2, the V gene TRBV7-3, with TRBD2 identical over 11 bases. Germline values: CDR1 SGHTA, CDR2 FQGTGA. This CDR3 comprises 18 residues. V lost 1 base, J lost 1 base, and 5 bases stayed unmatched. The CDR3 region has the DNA TGTGCCAGCAGCTTAATGCTAGCGGGGGGTGAGAACACCGGGGAGCTGTTTTTT. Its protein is CASSLMLAGGENTGELFF.

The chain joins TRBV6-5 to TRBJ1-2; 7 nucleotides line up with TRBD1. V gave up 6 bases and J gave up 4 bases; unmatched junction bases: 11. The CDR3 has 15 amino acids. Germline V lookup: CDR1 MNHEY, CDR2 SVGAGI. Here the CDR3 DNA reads TGTGCCAGCAGCTCCCCTGGCAGGGGGGCCTATGGCTACACCTTC. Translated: CASSSPGRGAYGYTF.